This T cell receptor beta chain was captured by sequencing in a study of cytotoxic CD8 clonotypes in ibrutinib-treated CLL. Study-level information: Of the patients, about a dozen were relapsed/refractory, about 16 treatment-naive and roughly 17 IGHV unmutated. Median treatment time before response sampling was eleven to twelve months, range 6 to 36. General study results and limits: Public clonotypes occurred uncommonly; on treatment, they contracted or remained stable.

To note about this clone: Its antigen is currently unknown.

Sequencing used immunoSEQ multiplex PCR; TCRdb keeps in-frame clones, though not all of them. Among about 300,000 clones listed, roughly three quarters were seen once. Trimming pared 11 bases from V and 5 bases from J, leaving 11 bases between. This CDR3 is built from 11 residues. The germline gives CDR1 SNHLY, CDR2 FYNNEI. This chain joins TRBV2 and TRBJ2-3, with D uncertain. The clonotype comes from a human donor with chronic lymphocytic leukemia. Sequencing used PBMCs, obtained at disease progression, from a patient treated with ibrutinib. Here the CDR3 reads CAGTQLDTQYF. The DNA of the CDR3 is TGTGCCGGAACGCAGTTAGATACGCAGTATTTT. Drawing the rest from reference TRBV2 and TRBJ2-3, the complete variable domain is EPEVTQTPSHQVTQMGQEVILRCVPISNHLYFYWYRQILGQKVEFLVSFYNNEISEKSEIFDDQFSVERPDGSNFTLKIRSTKLEDSAMYFCAGTQLDTQYFGPGTRLTVL.